The sample holds a few counts of the clone carrying this TCR beta chain. The antigen is unknown. The source of the sample is a study of molecular identifiers for immune sequencing clone quantification. Overall study results and limits: Among 800,000 to 1,000,000 naive cells, as was reported, spiked Jurkat TCR RNA from one cell was detectable.

The CDR3 spans 15 residues. Germline V gene data show CDR1 as MNHNY and CDR2 as SVGAGI (reference sequence). Trimming removed 4 bases from V and 1 base from J, with 11 bases in between. Sorting recovered naive CD8 T cells on a CD8+CD4-CCR7+CD45RA+ profile. With listed TCR primers and previously described methods, bulk TCR libraries were prepared. TCRdb passed the PCR reads through MiXCR, listing each CDR3 protein once. The repertoire consists of a few hundred thousand distinct CDR3 sequences, with over 20% occurring once and the leading ten covering roughly 0.7%. The source of this sequence is a human donor in good health. Some libraries in this study had Jurkat cell RNA spiked in. Sequenced input: naive CD8+ T cells from blood, with Jurkat cell RNA spiked in. As for subset: FACS-sorted CD8+CD4-CCR7+CD45RA+ naive T cells. The J gene is TRBJ1-5, the V gene TRBV6-6; D gene uncertain. CDR3 residues: CASSSGPSSNQPQHF. In DNA, the CDR3 is TGTGCCAGCAGTTCTGGACCCTCGAGCAATCAGCCCCAGCATTTT.